This TCR beta chain was identified during a study of blood T cell repertoires in COVID-19 (dated by TCRdb to 2018 to 2020). With regard to the full study: The collaborator samples originated in the United States, Italy and Spain and spanned the acute and convalescent phases of COVID-19. HLA class I and class II types, where available, came from metadata supplied by the sample provider rather than from assay-based typing. A de-identified subject ID, COVID-19 status, age in years and sex were almost always included in the sample metadata. Subjects who had been exposed to COVID-19, were actively infected with it, or had recovered from it provided the deeply sampled blood TCRbeta repertoires that made up the dataset. The prospective study material was composed of cDNA or gDNA derived from T cells, B-cell-depleted T cells, or PBMCs. The samples were drawn from two sources: the first 160 participants of the ongoing ImmuneRACE study, and 1,254 subjects contributed by 6 global collaborators. A freely available public database, intended as a resource for researchers studying the immune response to SARS-CoV-2, is where the repertoires were released.

Overall study results and their limits: Clinical and demographic metadata were provided uncurated, with the amount varying by source and participant.

TCRbeta CDR3 regions were amplified from genomic DNA using the immunoSEQ Assay, a bias-controlled multiplex PCR. As for how the authors treated the data: Nucleated cell counts per sample were estimated from amplification of reference gene primers within the assay. Sequence reads were collapsed and filtered to measure the absolute abundance of every unique TCRbeta CDR3 rearrangement. Productive Simpson clonality was computed per sample as the square root of Simpson's diversity index over productive rearrangements. The table comes from immuneACCESS by way of TCRdb, which keeps in-frame sequences with V and J called. Part of the clones is missing from these tables; in studies checked, under half for an unresolved V gene and the rest for unknown reasons. V, J and clone size were drawn from that table, and D and trimming were deduced from the DNA. This sample is represented by some 150,000 clones; 83% of them were singletons. Together, the top ten hold less than 4.5% of the sample.

Concerning this clone: Its antigen is currently not known. Base qualities are missing; no much larger clone stands one base away.

Enrolling through a virtual design, the prospective study's participants ranged in age from roughly 18 to 90 years and lived across some 22 United States geographic areas. Cohort assignment in the prospective study relied on participant-reported clinical history from a screening survey and a study questionnaire. In the prospective study, whole blood, serum and a nasopharyngeal or oropharyngeal swab were collected from each participant by mobile phlebotomists. Participants in the prospective study had the option to provide additional blood draws and questionnaires over an approximately 2-month period. Prospective study blood samples were shipped either frozen or at room temperature before DNA extraction. For CDR1 and CDR2, the germline V gene lists SGHRS and YFSETQ. Measured from the cysteine to the phenylalanine, the CDR3 is 15 residues long. Only CDR3 DNA is held: 45 bases, read in frame from base 1. V gives up 0 bases and J gives up 1 base, and the segment between their germline ends measures 10 bases.

The receptor was derived from a woman between 50 and 59 years old in a cohort exposed to, infected with or recovered from COVID-19 (not recorded which). This chain joins TRBV5-1 to TRBJ1-1; the D region possibly corresponds to TRBD1 (5 bases align). The specimen was PBMCs or T cells enriched from blood (not recorded which). The bases read TGCGCCAGCAGCTTGGCCGGCAGGGCGAACACTGAAGCTTTCTTT. It translates to CASSLAGRANTEAFF.